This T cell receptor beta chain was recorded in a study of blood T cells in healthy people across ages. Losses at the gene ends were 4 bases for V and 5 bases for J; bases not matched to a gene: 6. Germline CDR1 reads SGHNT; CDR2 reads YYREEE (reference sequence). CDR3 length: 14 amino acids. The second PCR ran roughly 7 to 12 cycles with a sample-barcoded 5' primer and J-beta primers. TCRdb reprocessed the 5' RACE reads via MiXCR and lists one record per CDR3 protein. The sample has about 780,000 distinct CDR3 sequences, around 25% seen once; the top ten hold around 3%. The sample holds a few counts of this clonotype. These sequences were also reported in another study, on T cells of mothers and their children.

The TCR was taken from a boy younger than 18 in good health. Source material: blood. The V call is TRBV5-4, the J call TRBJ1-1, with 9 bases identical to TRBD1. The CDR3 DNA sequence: TGTGCCAGCAGCGGGGACAGGGCTTTGACTGAAGCTTTCTTT. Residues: CASSGDRALTEAFF.